The 25 T cell receptor beta chains below all came from one sample that was sequenced in a study of cytomegalovirus exposure and HLA in healthy donors. The primer mix had 60 Vbeta and 13 Jbeta primers. Assay used: immunoSEQ multiplex PCR; TCRdb lists only in-frame clones, some missing. The sample lists about 120,000 clones; about 80% were seen once. Sequencing was performed on PBMCs. These receptors all come from a woman between 55 and 75 years old in good health and CMV-seropositive.

This chain connects TRBV2 to TRBJ2-7, with 7 bases that match TRBD1. The CDR3 has 14 residues. J gave up 2 bases and V 6 bases, and 7 bases lay outside the gene matches. Germline V gives CDR1 SNHLY, CDR2 FYNNEI. This CDR3 reads CASRTGTVTYEQYF. In nucleotides, the CDR3 is TGTGCCAGCAGGACCGGGACAGTGACCTACGAGCAGTACTTC.

This clone was recorded only once. The chain links TRBV2 to TRBJ1-1, with no clear D. The CDR3 covers 15 residues. Germline CDR1 and CDR2: SNHLY and FYNNEI. V shed 0 bases and J shed 0 bases, with 8 bases lying between them. Here the CDR3 reads CASSEARRVNTEAFF. The CDR3 DNA sequence: TGTGCCAGCAGTGAAGCGCGGCGGGTGAACACTGAAGCTTTCTTT.

This chain links TRBV5-5 with TRBJ2-2; TRBD1 aligns across 7 bases. CDR3 size: 16 residues. The V and J ends lost 4 bases and 0 bases, in that order; junction bases with no gene match: 6. CDR1 SGHKS and CDR2 YYEKEE come from the germline V gene (reference sequence). CDR3 sequence (DNA): TGTGCCAGCAGCCCACCAGGGGGTTCGAACACCGGGGAGCTGTTTTTT. This gives the protein CASSPPGGSNTGELFF.

The V call is TRBV5-1, the J call TRBJ2-1; 9 bases line up with TRBD2. V was clipped by 0 bases and J by 2 bases; unmatched bases: 6. Germline V gene data show CDR1 as SGHRS and CDR2 as YFSETQ. The CDR3 runs to 17 residues. CDR3 protein: CASSLGGGRGPYNEQFF. Written as DNA, the CDR3 is TGCGCCAGCAGCTTGGGCGGCGGGAGGGGTCCCTACAATGAGCAGTTCTTC.

The rearrangement joins TRBV7-2 to TRBJ2-1; the match to TRBD1 covers 7 bases. Germline lookup yields CDR1 SGHTA and CDR2 FQGNSA. V lost 3 bases to trimming and J lost 0 bases; unmatched junction nucleotides: 11. This CDR3 is built from 18 residues. Here the CDR3 reads CASSLGYRGRSSYNEQFF. CDR3 in DNA: TGTGCCAGCAGCTTGGGCTACAGGGGCCGTAGCTCCTACAATGAGCAGTTCTTC.

The chain employs TRBV5-1 and TRBJ2-7; D perhaps matches TRBD1 (6 bases). CDR3 length: 16 residues. Trimming removed 0 bases at V and 0 bases at J, with 13 bases between. The germline gives CDR1 SGHRS, CDR2 YFSETQ. CDR3 nucleotide sequence: TGCGCCAGCAGCTTGGGATGGGGGACAACCTCCTACGAGCAGTACTTC. Translating gives CASSLGWGTTSYEQYF.

The rearrangement joins TRBV14 to TRBJ2-1; tentative D call: TRBD1 (5 bases). There are 11 residues in the CDR3. The germline V and J ends were trimmed by 6 bases and 10 bases, with 10 bases remaining between them. Germline V gives CDR1 SGHDN, CDR2 FVKESK. CDR3 coding DNA: TGTGCCAGCAGTCTAGGGGAAGAGCAGTTCTTC. Residues: CASSLGEEQFF.

The rearrangement links TRBV15 to TRBJ2-3; the D gene is possibly TRBD2 (6 bases). The CDR3 runs 14 residues. Germline V lookup: CDR1 LNHNV, CDR2 YYDKDF (reference sequence). V lost 3 bases and J lost 2, with 9 bases in between. The chain's CDR3 is CATSRSGVTDTQYF. The CDR3 bases are TGTGCCACCAGCAGGTCGGGAGTCACAGATACGCAGTATTTT.

The chain recombines TRBV7-9 with TRBJ2-3; 7 positions agree with TRBD2. The CDR3 contains 14 residues. CDR1 and CDR2 (germline): SEHNR, FQNEAQ (reference sequence). After removal of 5 bases from V and 4 bases from J, the junction contained 6 bases not matched to a gene. CDR3 in DNA: TGTGCCAGCAGCCTCTTAGCGGGCGCAGATACGCAGTATTTT. Its translation: CASSLLAGADTQYF.

This chain links TRBV29-1 with TRBJ2-7, with TRBD2 matching 7 bases. Germline V CDR1 and CDR2: SQVTM, ANQGSEA. This CDR3 has 17 residues. V was clipped by 4 bases and J by 7 bases; unmatched bases: 22. The DNA for the CDR3 is TGCAGCGTTGTTCATGGGACCCCGGGAGGAACCCTTGGGGAGCAGTACTTC. It translates to CSVVHGTPGGTLGEQYF.

The genes are TRBV7-2 and TRBJ2-6, with TRBD2 matching over 7 bases. J gave up 2 bases and V 5 bases, and 9 bases lay outside the gene matches. This CDR3 comprises 17 residues. CDR1 is SGHTA, CDR2 FQGNSA, per germline. The CDR3 DNA follows: TGTGCCAGCAGCCTATGGGGGGGGGTGGCTGGGGCCAACGTCCTGACTTTC. Encoded protein: CASSLWGGVAGANVLTF.

This rearrangement joins TRBV6-5 to TRBJ2-5, with 7 bases matching TRBD1. Germline assignment: CDR1 MNHEY and CDR2 SVGAGI. V lost 6 bases, J lost 5 bases, and 6 bases stayed unmatched. The CDR3 spans 13 residues. Here the CDR3 reads CASRPDRAETQYF. DNA of the CDR3: TGTGCCAGCAGACCCGACAGGGCCGAGACCCAGTACTTC.

This sequence joins TRBV4-2 and TRBJ2-7; the D gene is possibly TRBD2 (6 bases). The CDR3 has 18 residues. Germline-derived CDR1 and CDR2 are LGHNA and YNFKEQ. V was pared by 3 bases and J by 4 bases, with 25 bases between. Here the CDR3 DNA reads TGTGCCAGCAGCCAGGAGGGTGGTGTATACGCCCCTAATTACGAGCAGTACTTC. It codes for CASSQEGGVYAPNYEQYF.

This clone was seen once. This chain uses TRBV4-2 with TRBJ2-7, with 12 bases identical to TRBD2. From germline, CDR1 is LGHNA and CDR2 YNFKEQ. CDR3 size: 14 residues. V lost 4 bases to trimming and J lost 2 bases; unmatched junction nucleotides: 0. CDR3: CASSPSGRAYEQYF. CDR3 coding DNA: TGTGCCAGCAGCCCTAGCGGGAGGGCCTACGAGCAGTACTTC.

The V and J genes are TRBV5-5 and TRBJ2-5; TRBD2 matches 13 bases. The germline CDR1 and CDR2 sequences are SGHKS and YYEKEE (reference sequence). Trimming removed 3 bases from V and 1 base from J; junction bases left unmatched: 6. The CDR3 totals 17 residues. CDR3 residues: CASSSGTSGDIQETQYF. The CDR3 nucleotides read TGTGCCAGCAGCTCCGGGACTAGCGGGGATATCCAAGAGACCCAGTACTTC.

This chain joins TRBV9 and TRBJ1-1; weak D call: TRBD1 (6 bases). The CDR3 sequence is 15 residues long. Germline V gene data show CDR1 as SGDLS and CDR2 as YYNGEE. The ends were cut back, 0 bases at V and 5 bases at J, with 14 bases in the middle. CDR3 DNA: TGTGCCAGCAGCGTAGCTACGGGAGGGGGAACTGAAGCTTTCTTT. It translates to CASSVATGGGTEAFF.

The chain employs TRBV5-4 and TRBJ1-2; D not certain. Trimming cost V 4 bases and J 4 bases, with 14 bases left between them. Germline values: CDR1 SGHNT, CDR2 YYREEE (reference sequence). The CDR3 runs 14 residues. Here the CDR3 DNA reads TGTGCCAGCAGCCCAACCGCCCCGGGCTATGGCTACACCTTC. It encodes CASSPTAPGYGYTF.

This chain joins TRBV5-1 and TRBJ2-3, with 9 bases fitting TRBD2. V gave up 3 bases and J gave up 5 bases; unmatched junction bases: 7. This CDR3 region has 15 residues. The germline gives CDR1 SGHRS, CDR2 YFSETQ. Written as DNA, the CDR3 is TGCGCCAGCAGCTCTCTGGGACTAGCAGTAGATACGCAGTATTTT. Its protein product is CASSSLGLAVDTQYF.

The CDR3 sequence is CASSLRAGASYEQYF. Here the CDR3 DNA reads TGCGCCAGCAGCTTGCGAGCGGGAGCCTCCTACGAGCAGTACTTC. The chain is built from TRBV5-1 and TRBJ2-7; 8 nucleotides match TRBD2. Germline values: CDR1 SGHRS, CDR2 YFSETQ. With 1 base clipped from V and 0 bases from J, the junction kept 3 bases outside the gene matches. The CDR3 consists of 15 residues.

The rearrangement uses TRBV6-6 and TRBJ1-1, with 8 nucleotides matching TRBD1. From germline, CDR1 is MNHNY and CDR2 SVGAGI (reference sequence). This CDR3 region has 16 residues. V lost 4 bases, J lost 4 bases, and 11 bases stayed unmatched. DNA of the CDR3: TGTGCCAGCAGTTTCGCGACAGGGGAGGTCAGCACTGAAGCTTTCTTT. The encoded protein is CASSFATGEVSTEAFF.

This chain uses TRBV5-1 with TRBJ2-5; 7 bases line up with TRBD1. V shed 0 bases, J shed 2 bases, and the junction held 1 base outside the gene matches. Germline V gene data show CDR1 as SGHRS and CDR2 as YFSETQ. This CDR3 is 14 amino acids long. The CDR3 is CASSLEGQQETQYF. The CDR3 nucleotides are TGCGCCAGCAGCTTGGAGGGACAGCAAGAGACCCAGTACTTC.

The chain recombines TRBV2 with TRBJ1-1; TRBD1 matches at 8 bases. CDR1 and CDR2 (germline): SNHLY, FYNNEI. The CDR3 totals 14 residues. J lost 0 bases, V lost 6 bases, and 3 bases had no gene match. The CDR3 loop reads CASSRQGMNTEAFF. DNA of the CDR3: TGTGCCAGCAGCCGACAGGGGATGAACACTGAAGCTTTCTTT.

CDR3 sequence reads: CASSSKLRDRGWGEQFF. The DNA for the CDR3 is TGTGCCAGCAGTTCAAAACTCCGGGACAGGGGCTGGGGTGAGCAGTTCTTC. The genes are TRBV28 and TRBJ2-1; 10 nucleotides align to TRBD1. The CDR3 totals 17 residues. V was pared by 4 bases and J by 9 bases, with 15 bases of the junction left unmatched. Germline CDR1 and CDR2: MDHEN and SYDVKM.

The chain carries TRBV2 and TRBJ2-7; maybe TRBD1 (6 bases). V was cut by 1 base and J by 2 bases, with 15 bases left in between. The CDR3 is 16 amino acids. Germline CDR1 and CDR2: SNHLY and FYNNEI. The CDR3 DNA is TGTGCCAGCAGTGAAGGTTCTGGACAGAGACCCTACGAGCAGTACTTC. This sequence encodes CASSEGSGQRPYEQYF.

This clone was picked up one time. The chain has TRBV18 and TRBJ1-1; D gene ambiguous. Trimming shortened V by 0 bases and J by 4 bases, and 12 bases separated the two germline ends. CDR1 is KGHSH and CDR2 is LQKENI in the germline V gene. CDR3 size: 15 residues. CDR3 region: CASSPPRGRITEAFF. In nucleotides, the CDR3 is TGTGCCAGCTCACCACCACGGGGTCGTATCACTGAAGCTTTCTTT.